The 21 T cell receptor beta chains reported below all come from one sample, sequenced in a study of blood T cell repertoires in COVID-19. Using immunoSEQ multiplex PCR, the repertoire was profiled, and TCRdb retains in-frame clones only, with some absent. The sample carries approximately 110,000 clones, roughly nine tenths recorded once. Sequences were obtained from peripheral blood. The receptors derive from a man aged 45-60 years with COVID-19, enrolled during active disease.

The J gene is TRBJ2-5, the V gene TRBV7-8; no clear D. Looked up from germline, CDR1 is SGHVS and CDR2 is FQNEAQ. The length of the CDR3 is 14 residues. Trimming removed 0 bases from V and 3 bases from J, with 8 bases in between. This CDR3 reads CASSLARAEETQYF. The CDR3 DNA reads TGTGCCAGCAGCTTAGCACGCGCGGAAGAGACCCAGTACTTC.

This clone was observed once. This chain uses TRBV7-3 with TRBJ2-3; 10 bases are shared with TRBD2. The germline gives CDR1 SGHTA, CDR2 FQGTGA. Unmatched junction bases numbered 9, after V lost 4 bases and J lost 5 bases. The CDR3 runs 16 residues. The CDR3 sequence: CASSSASGSGVDTQYF. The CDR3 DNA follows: TGTGCCAGCAGCTCTGCTAGCGGGAGTGGGGTAGATACGCAGTATTTT.

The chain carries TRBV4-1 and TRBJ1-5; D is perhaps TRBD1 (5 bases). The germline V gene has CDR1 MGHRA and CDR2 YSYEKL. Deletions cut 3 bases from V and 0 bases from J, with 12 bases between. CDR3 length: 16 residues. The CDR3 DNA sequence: TGCGCCAGCAGCCAGCCAGACAGAGATAGCAATCAGCCCCAGCATTTT. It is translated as CASSQPDRDSNQPQHF.

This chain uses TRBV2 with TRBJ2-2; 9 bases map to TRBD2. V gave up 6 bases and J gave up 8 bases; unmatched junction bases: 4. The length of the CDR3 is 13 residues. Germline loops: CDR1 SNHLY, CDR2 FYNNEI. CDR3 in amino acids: CASRGLAGGELFF. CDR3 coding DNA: TGTGCCAGCAGGGGGCTAGCGGGAGGGGAGCTGTTTTTT. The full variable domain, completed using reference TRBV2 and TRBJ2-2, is EPEVTQTPSHQVTQMGQEVILRCVPISNHLYFYWYRQILGQKVEFLVSFYNNEISEKSEIFDDQFSVERPDGSNFTLKIRSTKLEDSAMYFCASRGLAGGELFFGEGSRLTVL.

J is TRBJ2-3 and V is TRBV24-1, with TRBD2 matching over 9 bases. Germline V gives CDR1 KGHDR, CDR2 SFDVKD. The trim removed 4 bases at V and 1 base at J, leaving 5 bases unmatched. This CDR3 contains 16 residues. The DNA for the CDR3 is TGTGCCACCAGTGACAGGACTAGCGCCGGCACAGATACGCAGTATTTT. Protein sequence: CATSDRTSAGTDTQYF.

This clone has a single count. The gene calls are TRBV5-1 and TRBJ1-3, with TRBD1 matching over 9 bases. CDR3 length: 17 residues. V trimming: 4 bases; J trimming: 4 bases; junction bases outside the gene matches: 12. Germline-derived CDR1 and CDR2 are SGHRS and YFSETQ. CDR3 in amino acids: CASSPGTGPGTGNTIYF. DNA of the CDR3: TGCGCCAGCAGCCCCGGGACAGGGCCGGGCACCGGAAACACCATATATTTT.

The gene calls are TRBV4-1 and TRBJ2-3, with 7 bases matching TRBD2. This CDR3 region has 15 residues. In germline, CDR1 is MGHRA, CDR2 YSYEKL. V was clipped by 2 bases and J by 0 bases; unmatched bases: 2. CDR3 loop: CASSQYGGSTDTQYF. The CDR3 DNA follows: TGCGCCAGCAGCCAATACGGGGGGAGCACAGATACGCAGTATTTT.

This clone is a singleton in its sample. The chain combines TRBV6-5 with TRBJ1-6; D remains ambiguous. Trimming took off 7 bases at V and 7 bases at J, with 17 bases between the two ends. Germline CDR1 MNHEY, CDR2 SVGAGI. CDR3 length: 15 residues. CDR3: CASTRTPAMNSPLHF. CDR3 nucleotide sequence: TGTGCCAGCACCCGGACTCCGGCTATGAATTCACCCCTCCACTTT.

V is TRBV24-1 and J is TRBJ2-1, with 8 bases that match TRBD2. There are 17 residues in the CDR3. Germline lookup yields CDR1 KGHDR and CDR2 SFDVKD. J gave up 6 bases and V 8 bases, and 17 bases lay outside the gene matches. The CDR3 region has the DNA TGTGCCACCAAGGCTAGCGGGCTCACCGATCCTTCCAATGAGCAGTTCTTC. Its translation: CATKASGLTDPSNEQFF.

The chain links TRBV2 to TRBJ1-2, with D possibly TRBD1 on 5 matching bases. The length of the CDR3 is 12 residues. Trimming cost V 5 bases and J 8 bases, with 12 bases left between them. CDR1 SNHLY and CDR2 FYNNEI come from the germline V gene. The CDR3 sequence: CASSREGVGYTF. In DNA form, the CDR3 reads TGTGCCAGCAGTCGAGAAGGGGTCGGCTACACCTTC.

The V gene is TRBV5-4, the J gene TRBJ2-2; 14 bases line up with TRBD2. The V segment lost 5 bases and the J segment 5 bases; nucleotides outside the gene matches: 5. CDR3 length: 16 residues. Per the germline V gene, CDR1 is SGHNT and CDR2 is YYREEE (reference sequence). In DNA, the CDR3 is TGTGCCAGCAGTTACGGACTAGCGGGAGGAACCGGGGAGCTGTTTTTT. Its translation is CASSYGLAGGTGELFF.

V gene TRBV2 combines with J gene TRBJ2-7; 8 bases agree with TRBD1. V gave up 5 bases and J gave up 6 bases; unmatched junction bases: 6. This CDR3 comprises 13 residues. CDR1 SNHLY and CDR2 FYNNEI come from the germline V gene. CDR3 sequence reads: CASSQTGESEQYV. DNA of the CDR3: TGTGCCAGCAGTCAGACAGGGGAGAGCGAGCAGTACGTC.

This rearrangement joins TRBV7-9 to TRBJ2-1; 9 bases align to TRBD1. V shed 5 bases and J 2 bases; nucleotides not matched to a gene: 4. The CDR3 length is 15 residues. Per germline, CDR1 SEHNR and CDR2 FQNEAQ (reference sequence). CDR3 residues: CASSPTGGTYNEQFF. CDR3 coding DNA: TGTGCCAGCAGCCCGACAGGGGGAACCTACAATGAGCAGTTCTTC.

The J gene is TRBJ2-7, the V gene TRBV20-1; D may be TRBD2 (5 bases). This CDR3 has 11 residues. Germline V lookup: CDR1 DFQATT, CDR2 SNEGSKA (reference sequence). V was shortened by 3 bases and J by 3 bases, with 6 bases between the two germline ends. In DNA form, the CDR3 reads TGCAGTGCTAGGAGGGTCTACGAGCAGTACTTC. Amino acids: CSARRVYEQYF.

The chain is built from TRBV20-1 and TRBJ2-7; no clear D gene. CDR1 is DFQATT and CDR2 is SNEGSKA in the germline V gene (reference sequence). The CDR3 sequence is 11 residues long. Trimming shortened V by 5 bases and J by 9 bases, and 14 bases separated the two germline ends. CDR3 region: CSAPKFSGQYF. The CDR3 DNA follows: TGCAGTGCTCCTAAGTTTTCTGGGCAGTACTTC.

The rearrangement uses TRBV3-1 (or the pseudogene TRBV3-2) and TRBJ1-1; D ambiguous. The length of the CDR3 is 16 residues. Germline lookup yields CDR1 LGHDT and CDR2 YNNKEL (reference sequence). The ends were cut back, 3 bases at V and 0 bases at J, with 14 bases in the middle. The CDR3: CASSQPGRNMNTEAFF. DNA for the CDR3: TGTGCCAGCAGCCAGCCAGGTCGAAATATGAACACTGAAGCTTTCTTT.

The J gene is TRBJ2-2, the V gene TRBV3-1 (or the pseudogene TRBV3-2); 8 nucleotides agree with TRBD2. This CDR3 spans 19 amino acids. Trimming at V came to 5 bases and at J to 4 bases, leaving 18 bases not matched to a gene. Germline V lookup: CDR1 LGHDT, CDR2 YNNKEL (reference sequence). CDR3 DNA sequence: TGTGCCAGCAGCAACAGACACCTAGCGGGCCCCGGGGGCACCGGGGAGCTGTTTTTT. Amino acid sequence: CASSNRHLAGPGGTGELFF.

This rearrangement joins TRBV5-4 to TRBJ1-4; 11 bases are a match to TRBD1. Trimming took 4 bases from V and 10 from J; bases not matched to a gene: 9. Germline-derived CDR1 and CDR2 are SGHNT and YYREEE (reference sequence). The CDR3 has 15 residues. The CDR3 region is CASSLAGQGEGKLFF. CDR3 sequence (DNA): TGTGCCAGCAGCCTCGCGGGACAGGGGGAGGGAAAACTGTTTTTT.

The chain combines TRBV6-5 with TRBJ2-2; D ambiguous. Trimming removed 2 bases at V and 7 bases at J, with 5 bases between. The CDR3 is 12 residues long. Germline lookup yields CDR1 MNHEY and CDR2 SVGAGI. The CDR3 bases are TGTGCCAGCAGTTACGCAGGCGGGGAGCTGTTTTTT. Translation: CASSYAGGELFF.

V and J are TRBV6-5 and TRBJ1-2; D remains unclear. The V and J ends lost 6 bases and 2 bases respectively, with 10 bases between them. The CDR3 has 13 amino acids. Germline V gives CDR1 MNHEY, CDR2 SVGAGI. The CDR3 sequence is CASSRTVNYGYTF. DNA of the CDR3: TGTGCCAGCAGCCGAACAGTGAACTATGGCTACACCTTC.

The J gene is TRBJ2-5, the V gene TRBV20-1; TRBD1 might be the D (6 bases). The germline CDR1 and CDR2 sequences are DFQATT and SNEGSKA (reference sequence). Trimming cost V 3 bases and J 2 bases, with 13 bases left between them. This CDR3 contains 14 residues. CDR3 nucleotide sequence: TGCAGTGCTAGTAATCAGGGGCCTCAAGAGACCCAGTACTTC. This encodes CSASNQGPQETQYF.